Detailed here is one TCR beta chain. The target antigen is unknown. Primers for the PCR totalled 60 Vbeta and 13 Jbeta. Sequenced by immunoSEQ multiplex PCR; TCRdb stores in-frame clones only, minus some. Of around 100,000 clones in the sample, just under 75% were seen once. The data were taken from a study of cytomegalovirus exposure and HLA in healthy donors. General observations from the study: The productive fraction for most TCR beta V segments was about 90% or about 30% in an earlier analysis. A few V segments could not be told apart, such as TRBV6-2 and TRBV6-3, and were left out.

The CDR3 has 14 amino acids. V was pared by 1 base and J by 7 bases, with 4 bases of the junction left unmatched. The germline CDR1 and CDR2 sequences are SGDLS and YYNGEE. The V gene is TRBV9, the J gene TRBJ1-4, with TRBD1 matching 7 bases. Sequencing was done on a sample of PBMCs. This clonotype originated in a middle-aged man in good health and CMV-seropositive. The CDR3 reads CASSVTGAGEKLFF. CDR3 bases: TGTGCCAGCAGCGTAACAGGGGCAGGTGAAAAACTGTTTTTT. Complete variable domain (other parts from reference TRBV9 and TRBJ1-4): DSGVTQTPKHLITATGQRVTLRCSPRSGDLSVYWYQQSLDQGLQFLIQYYNGEERAKGNILERFSAQQFPDLHSELNLSSLELGDSALYFCASSVTGAGEKLFFGSGTQLSVL.